A selection of T cell receptor beta chains follows, all from one sample in a study of OX40 agonist ivuxolimab in advanced cancers. Libraries were prepared by immunoSEQ multiplex PCR; TCRdb keeps only in-frame clonotypes and omits some of them. This table has around 91,000 clones, roughly 89% appearing once. The sequencing used CD4+ or CD8+ T cells sorted from blood, collected in a trial of the OX40 agonist ivuxolimab. Receptors originate from an adult with an advanced solid tumor such as melanoma, head and neck, liver or kidney cancer. CDR3s include the opening cysteine and the closing phenylalanine or tryptophan. D genes are given only for firm matches. Size values are once, few and many counts, or a class for expanded clones, and some rows have none.

TRBJ2-5 15 TRBD1 - TRBV28 TGTGCCAGCAGGCGCCAAAAAAGGGGGCTGGAGACCCAGTACTTC CASRRQKRGLETQYF
TRBJ2-2 18 TRBD2 once TRBV27 TGTGCCAGCAGTTTATCCCAGCGGGGGGCAGCGAACACCGGGGAGCTGTTTTTT CASSLSQRGAANTGELFF
TRBJ2-1 15 TRBD2 once TRBV6-5 TGTGCCAGCAGTTACGCGGCGGGAGTCCCCAATGAGCAGTTCTTC CASSYAAGVPNEQFF
TRBJ2-1 15 TRBD1 - TRBV7-9 TGTGCCAGCAGCTTAAGGCAGGGGGTCCCCAATGAGCAGTTCTTC CASSLRQGVPNEQFF
TRBJ1-4 15 - once TRBV7-9 TGTGCCAGCAGCTTGCCGAAGACAACTAATGAAAAACTGTTTTTT CASSLPKTTNEKLFF
TRBJ1-2 14 - few TRBV28 TGTGCCAGCAGCCCCCCCGACAGGTACTATGGCTACACCTTC CASSPPDRYYGYTF
TRBJ1-2 15 - - TRBV7-2 TGTGCCAGCAGCTTAGCGGTACAGGGTTTCTATGGCTACACCTTC CASSLAVQGFYGYTF
TRBJ1-2 14 - - TRBV5-1 TGCGCCAGCAGCTTGGCGCCGGCCGGGAATGGCTACACCTTC CASSLAPAGNGYTF
TRBJ1-1 15 - - TRBV5-1 TGCGCCAGCAGCCAGGAACAGGGCTCTGGCACTGAAGCTTTCTTT CASSQEQGSGTEAFF
TRBJ1-1 13 - - TRBV29-1 TGCAGCGCGACGTCGTGGGGAGACACTGAAGCTTTCTTT CSATSWGDTEAFF
TRBJ1-5 15 - - TRBV2 TGTGCCAGCAGTGAACGGTACCTTAGCAATCAGCCCCAGCATTTT CASSERYLSNQPQHF
TRBJ1-4 13 - - TRBV7-3 TGTGCCAGCAGCTTAATGGGGAATGAAAAACTGTTTTTT CASSLMGNEKLFF
TRBJ2-1 12 - - TRBV10-3 TGTGCCGCAGAGGACGGAAACAATGAGCAGTTCTTC CAAEDGNNEQFF
TRBJ1-1 13 - - TRBV5-1 TGCGCCAGCAGCTCGCCTCAGAACACTGAAGCTTTCTTT CASSSPQNTEAFF
TRBJ1-1 13 - - TRBV11-2 TGTGCCAGCAGCCCCTTGGGGTGGGGAGAAGCTTTCTTT CASSPLGWGEAFF
TRBJ2-7 15 TRBD1 - TRBV2 TGTGCCAGCAGTGACACAGGGGGTCCTTCCTACGAGCAGTACTTC CASSDTGGPSYEQYF
TRBJ2-1 16 - once TRBV7-2 TGTGCCAGCAGCCCCACGTCTAGCGCCTCCTACAATGAGCAGTTCTTC CASSPTSSASYNEQFF
TRBJ2-7 12 - - TRBV6-1 TGTGCCAGCTCCCCAGGGGCAGGCGAGCAGTACTTC CASSPGAGEQYF
TRBJ2-3 12 - - TRBV7-8 TGTGCCTTAGGGCAGAACACAGATACGCAGTATTTT CALGQNTDTQYF
TRBJ2-7 12 - once TRBV2 TGTGCCAGCATGCAAAACAGCAACGAGCAGTACTTC CASMQNSNEQYF
TRBJ1-1 15 - - TRBV28 TGTGCCAGCAATCCGCAGGGGAAGGCTAGGACTGAAGCTTTCTTT CASNPQGKARTEAFF
TRBJ1-2 15 - - TRBV11-2 TGTGCCAGCAGCTTAGAGTGGGGCCCCAACTATGGCTACACCTTC CASSLEWGPNYGYTF
TRBJ2-6 17 - - TRBV18 TGTGCCAGCTCACCACCGGGCTTGAACTCTGGGGCCAACGTCCTGACTTTC CASSPPGLNSGANVLTF
TRBJ2-7 15 TRBD2 - TRBV11-1 TGTGCCAGCAGCTTAAGGCTAGCGGGACCCTACGAGCAGTACTTC CASSLRLAGPYEQYF
TRBJ2-1 16 - - TRBV9 TGTGCCAGCAGCGTAGGTAGGGGACCGCGGTACAATGAGCAGTTCTTC CASSVGRGPRYNEQFF
TRBJ1-1 13 - - TRBV7-2 TGTGCCAGCAGCTTAGATCAGGGGAGAGAAGCTTTCTTT CASSLDQGREAFF
TRBJ2-7 12 - - TRBV28 TGTGCCAGCAGTTTATCTACAGCCGTGCAGTACTTC CASSLSTAVQYF
TRBJ2-1 15 TRBD2 - TRBV5-1 TGCGCCAGCAGCTTAGCGGGGGAAAATCTTGGCGAGCAGTTCTTC CASSLAGENLGEQFF
TRBJ2-1 17 - - TRBV11-1 TGTGCCAGCAGCCCCACCCTCGGGGGAGTCTCCTACAATGAGCAGTTCTTC CASSPTLGGVSYNEQFF
TRBJ2-7 14 - once TRBV28 TGTGCCAGCAGTTTAAGTGGCAGACTCTACGAGCAGTACTTC CASSLSGRLYEQYF
TRBJ2-5 13 - - TRBV18 TGTGCCAGCTCAGCACCGGGGCTGGAGACCCAGTACTTC CASSAPGLETQYF
TRBJ1-2 15 TRBD1 - TRBV7-6 TGTGCCAGCAGCCCCCGACAGGGGGACAACTATGGCTACACCTTC CASSPRQGDNYGYTF
TRBJ2-1 13 TRBD1 - TRBV2 TGTGCGGACGGGACAGCAGGAGACAATGAGCAGTTCTTC CADGTAGDNEQFF
TRBJ2-7 15 TRBD2 - TRBV5-1 TGCGCCAGCAGCAACGGGACTAGCGGGGGCTACGAGCAGTACTTC CASSNGTSGGYEQYF
TRBJ2-1 12 - - TRBV2 TGTGCCAGCAGTGAAGGCGGAATCACTCAGTTCTTC CASSEGGITQFF
TRBJ2-2 14 - - TRBV7-3 TGTGCCAGCAGCACAGGCGCGAACACCGGGGAGCTGTTTTTT CASSTGANTGELFF
TRBJ1-4 15 - - TRBV7-9 TGTGCCAGCAGCTCTGGGGGTCTGACTAATGAAAAACTGTTTTTT CASSSGGLTNEKLFF
TRBJ2-6 16 - - TRBV5-6 TGTGCCAGCAGCTGGGGGGACCTACCTGGGGCCAACGTCCTGACTTTC CASSWGDLPGANVLTF
TRBJ2-4 13 - - TRBV6-1 TGTGCCAGCACGGACACCGACAAAAACATTCAGTACTTC CASTDTDKNIQYF
TRBJ2-1 15 - - TRBV5-4 TGTGCCAGCCAATCGAGCCCCTACCCTTACAATGAGCAGTTCTTC CASQSSPYPYNEQFF
TRBJ2-7 13 TRBD1 - TRBV7-2 TGTGCCAGCAGCCAGGGACAGAGCTACGAGCAGTACTTC CASSQGQSYEQYF
TRBJ1-2 12 TRBD1 - TRBV28 TGTGCCAGCAGGGGGACAGGGAGTGGCTACACCTTC CASRGTGSGYTF
TRBJ1-5 15 - - TRBV5-1 TGCGCCAGCAGCCCCGGGACACTTAGCAATCAGCCCCAGCATTTT CASSPGTLSNQPQHF
TRBJ1-2 15 - - TRBV15 TGTGCCACCAGCAGAGATGGGTTGGGGGTAGATGGCTACACCTTC CATSRDGLGVDGYTF
TRBJ2-3 12 TRBD1 - TRBV9 TGTGCCAGCGGACAGGGGGTAGATACGCAGTATTTT CASGQGVDTQYF
TRBJ2-7 14 - - TRBV6-6 TGTGCCAGCAGCCTTCGTCCCCCATTGGGCGAGCAGTACTTC CASSLRPPLGEQYF
TRBJ1-3 14 - once TRBV5-4 TGTGCCAGCAGTGGTTCAGGCCCTGGAAACACCATATATTTT CASSGSGPGNTIYF
TRBJ1-2 13 - - TRBV19 TGTGCCAGTAGTATAGGAGAGGGCTATGGCTACACCTTC CASSIGEGYGYTF
TRBJ1-5 15 - - TRBV15 TGTGCCACCAGCATAGGACGGAGCCTCGATTACCCCCAGCATTTT CATSIGRSLDYPQHF
TRBJ2-4 14 TRBD1 - TRBV2 TGTGCCAGCAGTGGACAGGGAGCCAAAAACATTCAGTACTTC CASSGQGAKNIQYF
TRBJ2-1 14 TRBD2 - TRBV7-6 TGTGCCAGCAGCTTGGCTAGCGGATACAATGAGCAGTTCTTC CASSLASGYNEQFF
TRBJ2-1 19 TRBD2 - TRBV7-2 TGTGCCAGCAGCTCCATAGGCTCAAAAGGGACTAGCTCATACAATGAGCAGTTCTTC CASSSIGSKGTSSYNEQFF
TRBJ1-1 14 - - TRBV10-3 TGTGCCATCAGTGGTGATAGGGTGGCCACTGAAGCTTTCTTT CAISGDRVATEAFF
TRBJ1-6 14 - - TRBV6-4 TGTGCCAGCAGATCAGACTCGAGGAATTCACCCCTCCACTTT CASRSDSRNSPLHF
TRBJ1-4 13 - - TRBV30 TGTGCCTGGAGTGAGGGGTTAAATGAAAAACTGTTTTTT CAWSEGLNEKLFF
TRBJ2-1 15 TRBD1 - TRBV12-5 TGTGCTAGTGGTAAGGACAGGACCACCTACAATGAGCAGTTCTTC CASGKDRTTYNEQFF
TRBJ2-2 16 TRBD1 - TRBV5-1 TGCGCCAGCACTCCACAGGGGGCGACGAACACCGGGGAGCTGTTTTTT CASTPQGATNTGELFF